Presented here are 3 T cell receptor beta chains from one specimen sequenced in a study of low-dose radiotherapy and immunotherapy resistance in tumors. As to time point: before trial treatment. Both TCRalpha and TCRbeta chains were reverse transcribed with V-gene-specific primers. With a V-primer adapter and a constant-region primer, TCRs were amplified for 20 to 25 PCR cycles. Each CDR3 protein gets one entry after TCRdb re-called the reads with MiXCR. The sample includes around 69,000 distinct CDR3 sequences, around 32% of them seen just once. Material: PBMCs, obtained before treatment. These receptors originate from a female donor with ovarian cancer.

This clonotype has ten or more counts. Relative to the germline gene, one junction end is altered; a read error may explain this. The chain links TRBV6-6 to TRBJ2-1; the D is unclear. Looked up from germline, CDR1 is MNHNY and CDR2 is SVGAGI (reference sequence). The CDR3 covers 12 residues. In nucleotides, the CDR3 is TGCGCCAGCAGTGCTCCCAGGTATGAGCAGTTCTTC. Its translation is CASSAPRYEQFF.

The J gene is TRBJ2-7, the V gene TRBV30; D not resolved. Germline assignment: CDR1 GTSNPN and CDR2 SVGIG (reference sequence). V lost 4 bases to trimming and J lost 5 bases, with 15 bases between them. CDR3 length equals 13 residues. CDR3 DNA sequence: TGTGCCTGGACCAGAGGTAGGGTTGACGAGCAGTACTTC. Translating gives CAWTRGRVDEQYF.

This clonotype turned up a few times. The CDR3 is CSASGGPGFDTQYF. The CDR3 nucleotides read TGCAGTGCTAGCGGGGGGCCTGGTTTTGACACCCAGTACTTC. The chain combines TRBV20-1 with TRBJ2-5; maybe TRBD2 (7 bases). Germline V gene data show CDR1 as DFQATT and CDR2 as SNEGSKA (reference sequence). The length of the CDR3 is 14 residues. V was cut by 3 bases and J by 8 bases, with 19 bases left in between.